The clone carrying this TCR beta chain has a count of ten or more. This entry comes from a study of regulatory T cells in long-lasting Graves disease. The germline CDR1 and CDR2 sequences are KGHSH and LQKENI. CDR3 length equals 15 residues. Trimming took 4 bases from V and 8 from J, leaving 15 bases between them. Through Arm-PCR of CDR3 regions and iRepertoire HTBI primers, TCR beta libraries were built. Using its own MiXCR run on the multiplex PCR reads, TCRdb lists one record per CDR3 protein. The sample lists around 230,000 distinct CDR3 sequences; about 17% were seen once. The time point here: newly diagnosed GD, antithyroid drugs for less than 3 months. RNA isolated from PBMCs was used to make the TCR library.

The sample here was peripheral blood mononuclear cells (PBMCs), taken at new diagnosis, from a patient treated with antithyroid drugs. The V call is TRBV18, the J call TRBJ1-6, with D uncertain. The sequence was obtained from a female donor with Graves disease. This CDR3 reads CASSLSGRLYSPLHF. The CDR3 nucleotides are TGTGCCAGCTCACTTTCCGGACGCCTTTATTCACCCCTCCACTTT. The full variable domain, in which reference TRBV18 and TRBJ1-6 provide the parts outside the CDR3, is NAGVMQNPRHLVRRRGQEARLRCSPMKGHSHVYWYRQLPEEGLKFMVYLQKENIIDESGMPKERFSAEFPKEGPSILRIQQVVRGDSAAYFCASSLSGRLYSPLHFGNGTRLTVT.